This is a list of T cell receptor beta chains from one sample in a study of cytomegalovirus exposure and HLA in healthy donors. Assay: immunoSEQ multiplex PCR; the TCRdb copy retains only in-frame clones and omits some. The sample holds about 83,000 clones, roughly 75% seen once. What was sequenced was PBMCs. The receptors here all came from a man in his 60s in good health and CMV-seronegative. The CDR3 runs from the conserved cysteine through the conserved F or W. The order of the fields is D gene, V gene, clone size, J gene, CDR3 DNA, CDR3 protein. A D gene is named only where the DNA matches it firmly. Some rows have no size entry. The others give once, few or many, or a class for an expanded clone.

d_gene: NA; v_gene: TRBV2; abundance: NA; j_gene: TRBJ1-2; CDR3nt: TGTGCCAGCAGTGAATCGGAGAGCTATGGCTACACCTTC; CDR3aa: CASSESESYGYTF
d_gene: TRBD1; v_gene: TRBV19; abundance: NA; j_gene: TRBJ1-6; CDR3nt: TGTGCCAGTAACGCGGACAGGTTCGAGGGTTCACCCCTCCACTTT; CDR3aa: CASNADRFEGSPLHF
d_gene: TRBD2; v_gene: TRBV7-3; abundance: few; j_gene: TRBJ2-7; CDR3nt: TGTGCCAGCAGCTTAAATCCTAGCGGCTCCTACGAGCAGTACTTC; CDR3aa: CASSLNPSGSYEQYF
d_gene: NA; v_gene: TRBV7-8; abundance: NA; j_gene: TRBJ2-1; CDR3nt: TGTGCCAGCAGCTTCAGGGGGGTGAACTACAATGAGCAGTTCTTC; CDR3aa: CASSFRGVNYNEQFF
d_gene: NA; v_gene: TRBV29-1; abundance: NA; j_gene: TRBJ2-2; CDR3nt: TGCAGCGTTTTCCCGGACAGCACGAACACCGGGGAGCTGTTTTTT; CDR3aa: CSVFPDSTNTGELFF
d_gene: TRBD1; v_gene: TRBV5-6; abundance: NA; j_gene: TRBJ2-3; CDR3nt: TGTGCCAGCAGCTGGACAGGGGATACGCAGTATTTT; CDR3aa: CASSWTGDTQYF
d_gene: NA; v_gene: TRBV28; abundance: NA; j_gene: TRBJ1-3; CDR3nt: TGTGCCAGCGTGGGAGGGATCGGAAACACCATATATTTT; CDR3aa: CASVGGIGNTIYF
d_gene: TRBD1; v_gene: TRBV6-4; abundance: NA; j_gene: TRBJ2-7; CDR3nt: TGTGCCAGCAGTTGTAGGGGAAAGGACAGGGCCCCCTACGAGCAGTACTTC; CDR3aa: CASSCRGKDRAPYEQYF
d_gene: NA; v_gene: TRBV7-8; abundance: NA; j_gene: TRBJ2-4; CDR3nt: TGTGCCAGCAGCTTGGGCGGGGCAGCCAAAAACATTCAGTACTTC; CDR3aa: CASSLGGAAKNIQYF
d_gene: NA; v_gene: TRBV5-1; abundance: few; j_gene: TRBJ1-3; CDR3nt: TGCGCCAGCAGCTTGGTGGCCGCTGCTGGAAACACCATATATTTT; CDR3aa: CASSLVAAAGNTIYF
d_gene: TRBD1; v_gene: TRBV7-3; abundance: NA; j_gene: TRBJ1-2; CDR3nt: TGTGCCAGCAGCTTGGGACAGGAAGGCTACACCTTC; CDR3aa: CASSLGQEGYTF
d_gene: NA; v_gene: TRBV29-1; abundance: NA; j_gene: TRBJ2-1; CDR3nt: TGCAACGTTGAAGATAAGAACGGGGGGCAAGATGAGCAGTTCTTC; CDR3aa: CNVEDKNGGQDEQFF
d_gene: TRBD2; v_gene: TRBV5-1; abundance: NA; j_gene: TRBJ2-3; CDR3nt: TGCGCCAGCAGCCCGGGACTAGCGGGGAGCCCCCGGTCAGATACGCAGTATTTT; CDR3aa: CASSPGLAGSPRSDTQYF
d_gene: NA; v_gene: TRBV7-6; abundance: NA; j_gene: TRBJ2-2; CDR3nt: TGTGCCAGCAGCTTAGGTCGGGGGGCCACCGGGGAGCTGTTTTTT; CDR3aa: CASSLGRGATGELFF
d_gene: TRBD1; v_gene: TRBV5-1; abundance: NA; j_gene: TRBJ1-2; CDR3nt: TGCGCCAGCGGCCAGGGGGCGGGTGGCTACACCTTC; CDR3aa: CASGQGAGGYTF
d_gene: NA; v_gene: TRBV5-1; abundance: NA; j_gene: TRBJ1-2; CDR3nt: TGCGCCAGCAGCTACAGACAGCCTGAGGTGGATGGCTACACCTTC; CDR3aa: CASSYRQPEVDGYTF
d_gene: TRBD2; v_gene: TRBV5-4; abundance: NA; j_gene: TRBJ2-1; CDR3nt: TGTGCCAGCACCACCCGGGTAGCGGGGGGTCCAGGGGAGCAGTTCTTC; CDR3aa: CASTTRVAGGPGEQFF